These 12 T cell receptor beta chains came from one sample sequenced in a study of T cells in women clearing cervical HPV infection (dated by TCRdb to 2016 to 2019). The library came from the immunoSEQ multiplex PCR assay. This is the immuneACCESS table as TCRdb keeps it, with only in-frame sequences that have V and J called. A part of the clones is gone; compared with another copy, unresolved V genes explain less than half, and the rest is unexplained. This sample's clone table shows 49,000 or so clones. The top ten hold approximately 34% of the sample. The sample taken for sequencing was blood buffy coat. These receptors originate from a woman aged 18-70 years with a cervical HPV16 infection that either progressed to CIN3+ or cleared (not recorded which).

In the case of this clone: The read ends 3 residues early relative to the CDR3; the germline J gene fills the gap. The rearrangement uses TRBV30 and TRBJ1-5; TRBD1 matches 7 bases. The CDR3 is made up of 13 amino acids. Germline CDR1 is GTSNPN and CDR2 is SVGIG (reference sequence). V shed 4 bases and J 5 bases; nucleotides not matched to a gene: 5. CDR3 bases read: TGTGCCTGGACTTCCAGGGGGGATCAGCCC. Translation gives CAWTSRGDQP. The full CDR3 protein is CAWTSRGDQPQHF.

To note about this clone: Sequencing ends 3 residues short of the CDR3 end; the germline J gene provides the rest. The chain links TRBV5-1 to TRBJ2-3, with 12 bases identical to TRBD2. V lost 2 bases, J lost 3 bases, and 7 bases stayed unmatched. CDR1 and CDR2 from the germline V gene are SGHRS and YFSETQ. The CDR3 runs 17 residues. The DNA read from the CDR3 is TGCGCCAGCAGCTTAGAGACTAGCGGGAGTGGAACAGATACG. It encodes CASSLETSGSGTDT. The whole CDR3 is CASSLETSGSGTDTQYF.

Comment on this clone: The read ends 3 residues shy of where the CDR3 ends; the end is completed using the germline J gene. The chain couples TRBV10-3 to TRBJ2-5; no firm D call. V was cut by 0 bases and J by 0 bases, with 5 bases left in between. The CDR3 spans 14 residues. The germline V gene has CDR1 ENHRY and CDR2 SYGVKD. The sequenced part of the CDR3 DNA is TGTGCCATCAGTGAGTCGGGCTACCAAGAGACC. Encoded protein: CAISESGYQET. The full-length CDR3 reads as CAISESGYQETQYF.

Of note for this clone: The missing CDR3 end, 3 residues past where the read stops, is filled in from the germline J gene. V is TRBV7-9 and J is TRBJ2-7; TRBD2 agrees at 10 bases. CDR1 and CDR2 (germline): SEHNR, FQNEAQ (reference sequence). V was pared by 5 bases and J by 3 bases, with 4 bases of the junction left unmatched. The CDR3 consists of 14 residues. CDR3: CASSPGTSVYEQYF. CDR3 bases read: TGTGCCAGCAGCCCCGGGACTAGCGTCTACGAG.

On this clone: The CDR3 goes on 3 residues after the read ends, and that part is filled in from the germline J gene. The chain carries TRBV7-3 and TRBJ2-1; 8 nucleotides match TRBD2. This CDR3 contains 14 residues. Germline values: CDR1 SGHTA, CDR2 FQGTGA. V trimming: 3 bases; J trimming: 9 bases; junction bases outside the gene matches: 7. CDR3 bases read: TGTGCCAGCAGCTTCCGGGGGGGGGTGAGTGAG. It specifies CASSFRGGVSE. The full-length CDR3 reads as CASSFRGGVSEQFF.

A remark on this clone: From the germline J gene comes the end of the CDR3, since the read stops 3 residues before it. The V call is TRBV7-3, the J call TRBJ2-1; D is possibly TRBD1 (5 bases). The CDR3 runs 17 residues. Per the germline V gene, CDR1 is SGHTA and CDR2 is FQGTGA. Trimming removed 1 base from V and 0 bases from J, with 13 bases in between. The DNA read from the CDR3 is TGTGCCAGCAGCTTAAGCAAGGGGTTATACTCCTACAATGAG. It specifies CASSLSKGLYSYNE. The whole CDR3 region reads CASSLSKGLYSYNEQFF.

Comments on this clone: The read ends 3 residues shy of where the CDR3 ends; the end is completed using the germline J gene. The V and J genes are TRBV10-3 and TRBJ2-4, with 8 bases fitting TRBD1. This CDR3 comprises 12 residues. V dropped 11 bases and J dropped 9; count of bases not matched to a gene: 9. The V gene's germline CDR1 is ENHRY and CDR2 SYGVKD. The part of the CDR3 DNA that was read is TGTGCCTCCGGGACAGGTTATGTCATT. Its protein is CASGTGYVI. The whole CDR3 region reads CASGTGYVIQYF.

Concerning this clone itself: Read sequence stops 3 residues before the CDR3 end, and the germline J gene provides the missing end. V gene TRBV19 combines with J gene TRBJ2-2; 7 bases map to TRBD2. CDR3 length: 19 amino acids. Germline V gene data show CDR1 as LNHDA and CDR2 as SQIVND (reference sequence). CDR3 sequence reads: CASRGGSTDHPPGANVLFF. CDR3 bases read: TGTGCCAGTAGGGGGGGGTCAACAGATCATCCCCCTGGGGCCAACGTG.

On this clone itself: The read terminates 3 residues before the CDR3 end, so the remaining end is supplied by the germline J gene. This chain joins TRBV7-6 and TRBJ1-2; no clear D. V gave up 1 base and J gave up 4 bases, with 16 bases separating them. CDR1 is SGHVS, CDR2 FNYEAQ, per germline. The CDR3 runs 16 residues. CDR3: CASSLVSRVCSYGYTF. The sequenced part of the CDR3 DNA is TGTGCCAGCAGCTTAGTAAGTAGGGTTTGTAGCTATGGC.

As concerns this clone: The read terminates 3 residues ahead of where the CDR3 ends, so the germline J gene completes it. The V gene is TRBV19, the J gene TRBJ1-1, with 9 bases fitting TRBD1. This CDR3 comprises 15 residues. Germline CDR1 and CDR2: LNHDA and SQIVND (reference sequence). After removal of 7 bases from V and 6 bases from J, the junction contained 12 bases not matched to a gene. The part of the CDR3 DNA that was read is TGTGCCAGTAAAGGAGACGGACAGGGGATCCCTGAA. Translation gives CASKGDGQGIPE. The whole CDR3 is CASKGDGQGIPEAFF.

For this clone: The read is 3 residues too short to cover the CDR3 end, so that end is filled in from the germline J gene. V usage is TRBV12-5 and J usage is TRBJ1-3; D is ambiguous. The V and J ends lost 1 base and 5 bases respectively, with 6 bases between them. This CDR3 contains 13 residues. Germline V gene sequence: CDR1 LGHNT, CDR2 FRNRAP. The CDR3 loop is CASGLAHRNTIYF. The DNA read from the CDR3 is TGTGCTAGTGGTTTGGCCCACAGAAACACC.

On this clone: The read falls 3 residues short of the CDR3 end, and the missing part is taken from the germline J gene. The chain combines TRBV18 with TRBJ2-2; 9 nucleotides match TRBD1. Germline-derived CDR1 and CDR2 are KGHSH and LQKENI. The CDR3 runs 15 residues. CDR3 loop: CASSVTGGAGEKLFF. CDR3 DNA (partial): TGTGCCAGCTCAGTCACAGGGGGCGCGGGTGAAAAG. Full variable domain (missing parts from reference TRBV18 and TRBJ2-2): NAGVMQNPRHLVRRRGQEARLRCSPMKGHSHVYWYRQLPEEGLKFMVYLQKENIIDESGMPKERFSAEFPKEGPSILRIQQVVRGDSAAYFCASSVTGGAGEKLFFGEGSRLTVL.